The 13 T cell receptor beta chains below come from one sample, sequenced in a study of cytotoxic CD8 clonotypes in ibrutinib-treated CLL. Clones were read by immunoSEQ multiplex PCR, and TCRdb kept only the in-frame ones, dropping some. The repertoire holds some 160,000 clones, with 81% as singletons. Sequenced material: PBMCs, taken after 12 months of ibrutinib treatment. Source of these receptors: a human donor with chronic lymphocytic leukemia.

This sequence joins TRBV5-4 and TRBJ2-1, with 11 bases aligning to TRBD2. J gave up 0 bases and V 3 bases, and 5 bases lay outside the gene matches. The CDR3 runs 17 residues. The germline V gene has CDR1 SGHNT and CDR2 YYREEE (reference sequence). Here the CDR3 reads CASSSPGTSGSYNEQFF. The CDR3 DNA is TGTGCCAGCAGCTCCCCCGGGACTAGCGGCTCCTACAATGAGCAGTTCTTC.

The table lists this clone with a few counts. The CDR3 DNA sequence: TGTGCCAGTAGTGCCAGCGTTGCAACTAATGAAAAACTGTTTTTT. Protein: CASSASVATNEKLFF. The V call is TRBV19, the J call TRBJ1-4; no firm D call. From germline, CDR1 is LNHDA and CDR2 SQIVND (reference sequence). The length of the CDR3 is 15 residues. The germline V and J ends were trimmed by 5 bases and 0 bases, with 10 bases remaining between them.

The rearrangement links TRBV5-1 to TRBJ2-1, with D possibly matching TRBD1 (6 bases). Trimming shortened V by 2 bases and J by 5 bases, and 14 bases separated the two germline ends. CDR3 length: 15 residues. The germline CDR1 and CDR2 sequences are SGHRS and YFSETQ. CDR3 DNA: TGCGCCAGCAGCTTTAATATGGGGGCTAACAATGAGCAGTTCTTC. Residues: CASSFNMGANNEQFF. The full variable domain, with the rest looked up from reference TRBV5-1 and TRBJ2-1, is KAGVTQTPRYLIKTRGQQVTLSCSPISGHRSVSWYQQTPGQGLQFLFEYFSETQRNKGNFPGRFSGRQFSNSRSEMNVSTLELGDSALYLCASSFNMGANNEQFFGPGTRLTVL.

The chain joins TRBV5-6 to TRBJ1-2; TRBD1 agrees at 7 bases. The CDR3 totals 15 residues. Germline values: CDR1 SGHDT, CDR2 YYEEEE. With 4 bases clipped from V and 5 bases from J, the junction kept 11 bases outside the gene matches. The CDR3 DNA is TGTGCCAGCAGCCAAGGACAGTGGGGACAGTATGGCTACACCTTC. It translates to CASSQGQWGQYGYTF.

This chain links TRBV9 with TRBJ2-6; D is unresolved. The germline V gene encodes CDR1 SGDLS and CDR2 YYNGEE. The CDR3 totals 15 residues. V gave up 0 bases and J gave up 0 bases, with 4 bases separating them. The DNA for the CDR3 is TGTGCCAGCAGCGTAGCTGGCTCTGGGGCCAACGTCCTGACTTTC. Translating gives CASSVAGSGANVLTF. Supplemented by reference TRBV9 and TRBJ2-6, the full variable domain reads DSGVTQTPKHLITATGQRVTLRCSPRSGDLSVYWYQQSLDQGLQFLIQYYNGEERAKGNILERFSAQQFPDLHSELNLSSLELGDSALYFCASSVAGSGANVLTFGAGSRLTVL.

CDR3 protein: CASSTGHSSGANVLTF. DNA for the CDR3: TGTGCCAGCAGTACGGGACATAGCTCTGGGGCCAACGTCCTGACTTTC. This chain uses TRBV6-6 with TRBJ2-6, with D possibly TRBD1 on 6 matching bases. CDR1 and CDR2 from the germline V gene are MNHNY and SVGAGI (reference sequence). V was cut by 5 bases and J by 0 bases, with 11 bases left in between. This CDR3 spans 16 amino acids.

The rearrangement links TRBV27 to TRBJ1-2, with 8 bases matching TRBD1. Losses at the gene ends were 4 bases for V and 3 bases for J; bases not matched to a gene: 4. Germline lookup yields CDR1 MNHEY and CDR2 SMNVEV (reference sequence). This CDR3 is 14 amino acids long. In nucleotides, the CDR3 is TGTGCCAGCAGTTCACAGGGGGGCTACTATGGCTACACCTTC. Amino acid sequence: CASSSQGGYYGYTF.

This clone was seen only a few times. The CDR3 nucleotides are TGTGCCAGTCGGCGGGGACAGACGAATCAGCCCCAGCATTTT. This translates into CASRRGQTNQPQHF. This sequence joins TRBV19 and TRBJ1-5, with 7 bases that match TRBD1. The CDR3 has 14 amino acids. V lost 8 bases and J lost 4; bases outside the gene matches: 8. Germline V CDR1 and CDR2: LNHDA, SQIVND (reference sequence).

A remark on this clone: One junction end disagrees with the germline gene, perhaps due to a read error. The chain employs TRBV18 and TRBJ2-6, with 7 bases lining up with TRBD2. The CDR3 sequence is 17 residues long. Germline V gene data show CDR1 as KGHSH and CDR2 as LQKENI. This CDR3 reads CASPPPGGYSGANVLTF. CDR3 sequence (DNA): TGTGCCAGCCCACCACCGGGAGGTTACTCTGGGGCCAACGTCCTGACTTTC.

In this sample, this clone turned up a few times. This chain links TRBV4-1 with TRBJ1-1; D is ambiguous. The germline V and J ends were trimmed by 6 bases and 3 bases, with 17 bases remaining between them. The CDR3 sequence is 15 residues long. Germline V CDR1 and CDR2: MGHRA, YSYEKL. The CDR3 here is CASSSPSRQYTEAFF. The CDR3 DNA is TGCGCCAGCAGTTCCCCGAGCCGACAATACACTGAAGCTTTCTTT.

This clone has only one observation. The V and J genes are TRBV7-2 and TRBJ2-6, with D possibly matching TRBD2 (6 bases). With 1 base removed from V and 2 bases from J, the gap between germline ends came to 9 bases. The germline gives CDR1 SGHTA, CDR2 FQGNSA. CDR3 length: 16 residues. The CDR3 region is CASSLDPGAGANVLTF. The CDR3 coding sequence is TGTGCCAGCAGCTTAGATCCGGGGGCTGGGGCCAACGTCCTGACTTTC.

The rearrangement links TRBV28 to TRBJ1-1; D unresolved. Deletions cut 3 bases from V and 6 bases from J, with 8 bases between. Germline CDR1 reads MDHEN; CDR2 reads SYDVKM. The CDR3 is made up of 12 amino acids. The CDR3 reads CASSFLTAEAFF. CDR3 in DNA: TGTGCCAGCAGTTTTTTGACGGCTGAAGCTTTCTTT.

This chain joins TRBV28 and TRBJ2-1; tentatively, D is TRBD1 or TRBD2 (5 bases each). Trimming removed 7 bases from V and 9 bases from J, with 22 bases in between. The CDR3 is 15 amino acids. In germline, CDR1 is MDHEN, CDR2 SYDVKM. CDR3 DNA: TGTGCCAGCACCCCGAGGGTAGGGGTCCTGGGTGAGCAGTTCTTC. This encodes CASTPRVGVLGEQFF.